Here is one T cell receptor beta chain with its context. These data originate in a study of blood T cell repertoires in COVID-19. The overall study: Samples came from the United States, Italy and Spain, spanning acute and convalescent COVID-19. In each case, the material was cDNA or gDNA derived from T cells, B-cell-depleted T cells, or PBMCs.

In the source study's methods: The assay estimated nucleated cells by amplifying reference gene primers. Libraries were prepared by immunoSEQ multiplex PCR; TCRdb keeps only in-frame clonotypes and omits some of them. For V, J and clone size, that table is used; D and trimming come from the DNA. This table holds around 260,000 clones, around 90% found once. The CDR3 runs 14 residues. Germline CDR1 is SEHNR and CDR2 is FQNEAQ (reference sequence). Trimming at V came to 6 bases and at J to 4 bases, leaving 2 bases not matched to a gene. This TCR derives from a human donor in a cohort sampled during active COVID-19. The chain uses TRBV7-9 and TRBJ2-2; TRBD2 matches at 10 bases. Sequencing was carried out using peripheral blood. The CDR3: CASRLAGSTGELFF. DNA for the CDR3: TGTGCCAGCAGACTAGCGGGAAGCACCGGGGAGCTGTTTTTT.